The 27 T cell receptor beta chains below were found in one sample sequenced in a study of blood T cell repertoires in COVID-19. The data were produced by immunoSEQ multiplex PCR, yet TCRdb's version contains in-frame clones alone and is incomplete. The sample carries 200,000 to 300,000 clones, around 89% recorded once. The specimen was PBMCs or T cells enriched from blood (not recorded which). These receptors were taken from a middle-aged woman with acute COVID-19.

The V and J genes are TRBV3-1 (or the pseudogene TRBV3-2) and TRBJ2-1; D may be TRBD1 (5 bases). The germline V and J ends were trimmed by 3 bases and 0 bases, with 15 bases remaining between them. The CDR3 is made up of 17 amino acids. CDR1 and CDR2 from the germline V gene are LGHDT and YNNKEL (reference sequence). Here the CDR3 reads CASSHGAESYSYNEQFF. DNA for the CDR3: TGTGCCAGCAGCCATGGGGCAGAATCTTACTCCTACAATGAGCAGTTCTTC.

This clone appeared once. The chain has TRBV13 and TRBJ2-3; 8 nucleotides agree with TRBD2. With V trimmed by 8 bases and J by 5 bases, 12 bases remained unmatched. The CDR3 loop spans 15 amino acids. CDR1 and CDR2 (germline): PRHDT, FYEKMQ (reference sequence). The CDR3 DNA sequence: TGTGCCAGCCGCGCCTCGGGGGGGCGGGTAGATACGCAGTATTTT. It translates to CASRASGGRVDTQYF.

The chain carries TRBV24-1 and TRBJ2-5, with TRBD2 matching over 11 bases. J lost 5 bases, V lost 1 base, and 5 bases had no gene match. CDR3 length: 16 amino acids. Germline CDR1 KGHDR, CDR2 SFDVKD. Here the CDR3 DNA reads TGTGCCACCAGTGATTTCCCAACTAGCGGGAGTGAGACCCAGTACTTC. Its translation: CATSDFPTSGSETQYF.

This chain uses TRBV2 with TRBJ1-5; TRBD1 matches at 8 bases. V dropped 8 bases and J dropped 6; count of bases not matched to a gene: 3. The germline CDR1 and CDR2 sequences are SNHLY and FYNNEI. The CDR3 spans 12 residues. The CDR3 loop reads CASRTGLQPQHF. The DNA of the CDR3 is TGTGCCAGCCGGACAGGGCTTCAGCCCCAGCATTTT.

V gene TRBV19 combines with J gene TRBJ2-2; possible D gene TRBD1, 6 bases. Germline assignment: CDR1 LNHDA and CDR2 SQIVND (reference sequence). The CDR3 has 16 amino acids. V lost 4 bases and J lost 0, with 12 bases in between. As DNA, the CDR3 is TGTGCCAGTAGTACAACAAGGACAGCGAACACCGGGGAGCTGTTTTTT. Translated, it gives CASSTTRTANTGELFF.

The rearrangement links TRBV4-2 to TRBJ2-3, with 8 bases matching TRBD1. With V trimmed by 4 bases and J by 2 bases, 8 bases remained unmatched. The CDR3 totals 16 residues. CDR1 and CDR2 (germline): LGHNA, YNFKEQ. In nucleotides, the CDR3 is TGTGCCAGCAGCCTCAACGGACAGGGAGCCACAGATACGCAGTATTTT. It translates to CASSLNGQGATDTQYF.

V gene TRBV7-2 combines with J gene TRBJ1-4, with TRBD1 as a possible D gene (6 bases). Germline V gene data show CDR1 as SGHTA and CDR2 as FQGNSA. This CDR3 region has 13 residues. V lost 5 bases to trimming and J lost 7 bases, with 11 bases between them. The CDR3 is CASSGDISEKLFF. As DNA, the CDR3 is TGTGCCAGCAGCGGGGACATTTCTGAAAAACTGTTTTTT.

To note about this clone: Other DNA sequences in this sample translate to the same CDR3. CDR3 nucleotide sequence: TGCGCCAGCAGCTTGGGTTTGGAGGCAGATACGCAGTATTTT. Its protein product is CASSLGLEADTQYF. This chain joins TRBV5-1 and TRBJ2-3; TRBD2 might be the D (5 bases). Trimming pared 0 bases from V and 4 bases from J, leaving 9 bases between. The CDR3 has 14 amino acids. Germline V gene sequence: CDR1 SGHRS, CDR2 YFSETQ.

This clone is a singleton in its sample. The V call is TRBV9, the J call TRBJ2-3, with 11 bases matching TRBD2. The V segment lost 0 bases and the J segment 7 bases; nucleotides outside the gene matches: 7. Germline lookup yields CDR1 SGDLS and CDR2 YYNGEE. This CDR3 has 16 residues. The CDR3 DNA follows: TGTGCCAGCAGCGTAGTAGATAGCGGGGGGGCGAATACGCAGTATTTT. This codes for CASSVVDSGGANTQYF.

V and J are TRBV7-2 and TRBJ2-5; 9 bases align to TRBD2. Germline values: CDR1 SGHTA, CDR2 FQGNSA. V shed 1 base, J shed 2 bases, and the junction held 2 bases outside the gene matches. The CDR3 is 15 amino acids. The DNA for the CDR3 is TGTGCCAGCAGCTTAGGGCTAGCGGGACAAGAGACCCAGTACTTC. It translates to CASSLGLAGQETQYF.

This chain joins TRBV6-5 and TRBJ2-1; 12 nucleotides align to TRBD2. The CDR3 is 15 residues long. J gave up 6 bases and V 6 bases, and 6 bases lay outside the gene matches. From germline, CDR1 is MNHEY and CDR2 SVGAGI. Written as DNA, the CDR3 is TGTGCCAGCAGCCAGACTAGCGGGAGAGGCAATGAGCAGTTCTTC. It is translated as CASSQTSGRGNEQFF.

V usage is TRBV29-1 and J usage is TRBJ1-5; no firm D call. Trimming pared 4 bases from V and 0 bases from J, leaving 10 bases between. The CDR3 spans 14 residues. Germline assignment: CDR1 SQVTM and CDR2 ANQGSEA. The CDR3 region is CSVVTVYSNQPQHF. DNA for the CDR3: TGCAGCGTTGTAACGGTATATAGCAATCAGCCCCAGCATTTT. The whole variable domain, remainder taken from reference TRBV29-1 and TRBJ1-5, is SAVISQKPSRDICQRGTSLTIQCQVDSQVTMMFWYRQQPGQSLTLIATANQGSEATYESGFVIDKFPISRPNLTFSTLTVSNMSPEDSSIYLCSVVTVYSNQPQHFGDGTRLSIL.

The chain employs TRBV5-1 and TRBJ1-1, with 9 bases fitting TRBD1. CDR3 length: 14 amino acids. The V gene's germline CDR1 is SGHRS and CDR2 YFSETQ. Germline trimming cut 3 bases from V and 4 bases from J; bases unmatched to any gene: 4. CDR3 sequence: CASSSTGGSTEAFF. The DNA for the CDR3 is TGCGCCAGCAGCTCTACAGGGGGCTCCACTGAAGCTTTCTTT. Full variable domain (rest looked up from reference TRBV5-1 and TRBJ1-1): KAGVTQTPRYLIKTRGQQVTLSCSPISGHRSVSWYQQTPGQGLQFLFEYFSETQRNKGNFPGRFSGRQFSNSRSEMNVSTLELGDSALYLCASSSTGGSTEAFFGQGTRLTVV.

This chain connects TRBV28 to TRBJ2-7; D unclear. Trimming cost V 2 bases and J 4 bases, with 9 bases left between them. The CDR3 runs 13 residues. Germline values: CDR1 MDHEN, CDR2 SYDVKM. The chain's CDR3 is CASSLSVPYEQYV. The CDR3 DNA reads TGTGCCAGCAGTTTAAGCGTCCCATACGAGCAGTACGTC.

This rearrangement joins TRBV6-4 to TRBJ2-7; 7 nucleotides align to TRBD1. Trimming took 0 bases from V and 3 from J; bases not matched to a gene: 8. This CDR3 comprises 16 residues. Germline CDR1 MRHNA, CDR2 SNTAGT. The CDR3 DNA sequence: TGTGCCAGCAGTGACTCTGTTGGACAGGCCCTCTACGAGCAGTACGTC. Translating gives CASSDSVGQALYEQYV.

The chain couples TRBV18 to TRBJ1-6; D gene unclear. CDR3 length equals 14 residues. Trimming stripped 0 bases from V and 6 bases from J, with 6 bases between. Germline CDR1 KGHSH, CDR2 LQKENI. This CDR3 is CASSPPARNSPLHF. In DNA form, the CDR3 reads TGTGCCAGCTCACCACCGGCTCGTAATTCACCCCTCCACTTT. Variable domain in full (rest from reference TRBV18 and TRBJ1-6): NAGVMQNPRHLVRRRGQEARLRCSPMKGHSHVYWYRQLPEEGLKFMVYLQKENIIDESGMPKERFSAEFPKEGPSILRIQQVVRGDSAAYFCASSPPARNSPLHFGNGTRLTVT.

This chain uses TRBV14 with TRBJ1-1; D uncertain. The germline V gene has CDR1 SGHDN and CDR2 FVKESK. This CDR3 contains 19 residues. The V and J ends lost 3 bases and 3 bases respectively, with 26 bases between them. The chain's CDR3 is CASSQVPFGVGGVDTEAFF. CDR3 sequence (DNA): TGTGCCAGCAGCCAGGTCCCCTTTGGCGTGGGAGGTGTAGACACTGAAGCTTTCTTT.

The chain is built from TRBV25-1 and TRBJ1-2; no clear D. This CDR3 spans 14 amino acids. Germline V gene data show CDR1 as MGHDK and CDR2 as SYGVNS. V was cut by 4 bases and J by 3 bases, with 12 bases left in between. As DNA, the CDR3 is TGTGCCAGCAGTGGGGCGGGTCGCGACTATGGCTACACCTTC. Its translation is CASSGAGRDYGYTF.

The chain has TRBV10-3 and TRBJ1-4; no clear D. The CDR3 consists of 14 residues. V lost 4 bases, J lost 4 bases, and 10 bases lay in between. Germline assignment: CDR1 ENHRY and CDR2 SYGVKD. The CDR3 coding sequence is TGTGCCATCAGTGTTGGTGGGCTTAATGAAAAACTGTTTTTT. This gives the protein CAISVGGLNEKLFF.

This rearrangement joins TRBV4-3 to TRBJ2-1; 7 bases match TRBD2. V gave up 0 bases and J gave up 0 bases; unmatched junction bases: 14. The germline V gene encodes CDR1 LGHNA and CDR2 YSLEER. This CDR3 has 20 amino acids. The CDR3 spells CASSQDFGGTTATSYNEQFF. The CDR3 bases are TGCGCCAGCAGCCAAGATTTTGGAGGGACTACCGCAACCTCCTACAATGAGCAGTTCTTC.

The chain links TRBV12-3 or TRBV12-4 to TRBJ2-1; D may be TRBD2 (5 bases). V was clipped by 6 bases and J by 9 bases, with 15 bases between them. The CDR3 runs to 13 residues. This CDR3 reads CASSFPPRGEQFF. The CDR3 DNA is TGTGCCAGCAGCTTTCCTCCTCGGGGTGAGCAGTTCTTC.

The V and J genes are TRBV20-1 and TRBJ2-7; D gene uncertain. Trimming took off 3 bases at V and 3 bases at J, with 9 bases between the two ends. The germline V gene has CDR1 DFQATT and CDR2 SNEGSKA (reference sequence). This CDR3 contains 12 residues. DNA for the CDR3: TGCAGTGCTAGTTACTCTAACTACGAGCAGTACTTC. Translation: CSASYSNYEQYF.

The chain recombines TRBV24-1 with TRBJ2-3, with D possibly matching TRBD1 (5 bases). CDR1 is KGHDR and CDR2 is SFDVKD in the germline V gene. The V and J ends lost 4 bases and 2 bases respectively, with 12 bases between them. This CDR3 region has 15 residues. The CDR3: CATSEARAPTDTQYF. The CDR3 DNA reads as TGTGCCACCAGTGAGGCCAGGGCCCCCACAGATACGCAGTATTTT.

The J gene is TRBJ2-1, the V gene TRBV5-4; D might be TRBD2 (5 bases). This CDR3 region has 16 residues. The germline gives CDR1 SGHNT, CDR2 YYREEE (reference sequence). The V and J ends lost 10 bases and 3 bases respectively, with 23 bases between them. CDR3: CALSPGFDPRYNEQFF. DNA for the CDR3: TGTGCCCTCTCCCCGGGATTCGACCCGCGCTACAATGAGCAGTTCTTC.

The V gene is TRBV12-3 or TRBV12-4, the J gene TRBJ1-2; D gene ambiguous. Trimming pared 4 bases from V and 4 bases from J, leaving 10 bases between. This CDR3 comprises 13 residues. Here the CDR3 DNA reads TGTGCCAGCAGTTCCGACGGACTCTATGGCTACACCTTC. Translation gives CASSSDGLYGYTF.

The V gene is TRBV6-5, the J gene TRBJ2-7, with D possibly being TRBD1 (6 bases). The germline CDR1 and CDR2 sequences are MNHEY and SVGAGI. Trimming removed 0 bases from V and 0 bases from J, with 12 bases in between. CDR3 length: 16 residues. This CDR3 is CASSYSRGTRSYEQYF. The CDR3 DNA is TGTGCCAGCAGTTACTCTAGGGGGACGCGCTCCTACGAGCAGTACTTC.

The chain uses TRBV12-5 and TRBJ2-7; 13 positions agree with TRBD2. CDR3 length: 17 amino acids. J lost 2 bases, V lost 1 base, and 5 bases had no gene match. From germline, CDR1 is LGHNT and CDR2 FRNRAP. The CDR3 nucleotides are TGTGCTAGTGGTTTGGGACTAGCGGGAGGACCCCCCTACGAGCAGTACGTC. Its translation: CASGLGLAGGPPYEQYV.